Below, 7 T cell receptor beta chains from the same sample are listed, as sequenced in a study of CD8 T cells in ankylosing spondylitis. Overall study results and limits: Made up of fewer than ten highly homologous variants, a TCR beta motif appeared characteristic of ankylosing spondylitis blood.

Each CDR3 protein gets one entry after TCRdb re-called the 5' RACE reads with MiXCR. The repertoire consists of hundreds of thousands of distinct CDR3 sequences, with 10% to 15% occurring once and the leading ten covering approximately 0.5%. The antigens of these receptors remain unknown. Sequenced input: blood, either unsorted or a sorted T cell fraction (not recorded which). These receptor sequences come from a male donor with ankylosing spondylitis.

This clonotype was counted a few times. The rearrangement joins TRBV11-2 to TRBJ2-3; tentative D call: TRBD1 (5 bases). With 6 bases removed from V and 6 bases from J, the gap between germline ends came to 19 bases. Germline V CDR1 and CDR2: SGHAT, FQNNGV. The length of the CDR3 is 15 residues. As DNA, the CDR3 is TGTGCCAGCAGGAAATCGGGCAGGGTAGGGGATACGCAGTATTTT. Protein sequence: CASRKSGRVGDTQYF. The variable domain in full, with the rest retrieved from reference TRBV11-2 and TRBJ2-3, is EAGVAQSPRYKIIEKRQSVAFWCNPISGHATLYWYQQILGQGPKLLIQFQNNGVVDDSQLPKDRFSAERLKGVDSTLKIQPAKLEDSAVYLCASRKSGRVGDTQYFGPGTRLTVL.

This clonotype appeared many times. The chain combines TRBV6-1 with TRBJ2-1; TRBD2 aligns across 15 bases. V lost 5 bases, J lost 10 bases, and 9 bases stayed unmatched. CDR1 and CDR2 from the germline V gene are MNHNS and SASEGT. The CDR3 runs 16 residues. This CDR3 reads CASSPAGTSGRYEQFF. The CDR3, as DNA: TGTGCCAGCAGTCCAGCCGGGACTAGCGGGAGGTACGAGCAGTTCTTC.

The V call is TRBV7-9, the J call TRBJ1-1; 8 bases are shared with TRBD1. CDR1 and CDR2 from the germline V gene are SEHNR and FQNEAQ (reference sequence). The CDR3 loop spans 14 amino acids. V shed 1 base and J 11 bases; nucleotides not matched to a gene: 9. The CDR3 DNA sequence: TGTGCCAGCAGCTTAGTATGGCAGGGGGCGTCTGCTTTCTTT. Residues: CASSLVWQGASAFF.

This chain joins TRBV6-5 and TRBJ1-6, with D uncertain. This CDR3 comprises 17 residues. The germline V and J ends were trimmed by 3 bases and 0 bases, with 12 bases remaining between them. Per the germline V gene, CDR1 is MNHEY and CDR2 is SVGAGI. CDR3 nucleotides: TGTGCCAGCAGTTATTTTTCCAGCAGCTCCTATAATTCACCCCTCCACTTT. It is translated as CASSYFSSSSYNSPLHF.

The chain uses TRBV18 and TRBJ2-7; TRBD1 or TRBD2 may be the D gene (5 bases each). Germline V gives CDR1 KGHSH, CDR2 LQKENI. V lost 3 bases and J 4 bases, leaving 13 bases between the germline ends. The CDR3 spans 14 residues. The CDR3 region is CASSPARGLYEQYF. CDR3 nucleotide sequence: TGTGCCAGCTCACCTGCGAGGGGTTTATACGAGCAGTACTTC.

This clonotype was detected once. The rearrangement uses TRBV4-1 and TRBJ2-2; D remains ambiguous. The CDR3 has 15 residues. Germline CDR1 and CDR2: MGHRA and YSYEKL. Trimming cost V 4 bases and J 5 bases, with 14 bases left between them. CDR3 nucleotide sequence: TGCGCCAGCAGCCCCTGGTGGAGATTAACCGGGGAGCTGTTTTTT. This translates into CASSPWWRLTGELFF.

This clonotype appeared once. V and J are TRBV2 and TRBJ2-1; 8 nucleotides line up with TRBD1. The V gene's germline CDR1 is SNHLY and CDR2 FYNNEI. The CDR3 runs 15 residues. V lost 2 bases, J lost 4 bases, and 4 bases stayed unmatched. CDR3 sequence (DNA): TGTGCCAGCAGTGAACAGGGGGCCAAGTACAATGAGCAGTTCTTC. Protein: CASSEQGAKYNEQFF.